This T cell receptor beta chain was identified in a study of blood T cells in healthy people across ages. It was with a sample-barcoded 5' primer and a J-beta primer mix that a second PCR of roughly 6 to 11 cycles was run. The study obtained at least 3 million CDR3-containing paired-end reads from every sample. TCRdb itself ran the 5' RACE reads through MiXCR, one entry per CDR3 protein. The table records about 1,500,000 distinct CDR3 sequences, approximately 28% of them present only once. The CDR3 totals 16 residues. V lost 0 bases, J lost 0 bases, and 11 bases lay in between. CDR1 SGHRS and CDR2 YFSETQ come from the germline V gene.

This sequence was found in a woman in her thirties in good health. Sequencing used blood. The gene calls are TRBV5-1 and TRBJ2-3, with D perhaps matching TRBD2 (5 bases). CDR3 sequence reads: CASSLADLTSTDTQYF. The CDR3 DNA sequence: TGCGCCAGCAGCTTGGCGGACTTAACTAGCACAGATACGCAGTATTTT.